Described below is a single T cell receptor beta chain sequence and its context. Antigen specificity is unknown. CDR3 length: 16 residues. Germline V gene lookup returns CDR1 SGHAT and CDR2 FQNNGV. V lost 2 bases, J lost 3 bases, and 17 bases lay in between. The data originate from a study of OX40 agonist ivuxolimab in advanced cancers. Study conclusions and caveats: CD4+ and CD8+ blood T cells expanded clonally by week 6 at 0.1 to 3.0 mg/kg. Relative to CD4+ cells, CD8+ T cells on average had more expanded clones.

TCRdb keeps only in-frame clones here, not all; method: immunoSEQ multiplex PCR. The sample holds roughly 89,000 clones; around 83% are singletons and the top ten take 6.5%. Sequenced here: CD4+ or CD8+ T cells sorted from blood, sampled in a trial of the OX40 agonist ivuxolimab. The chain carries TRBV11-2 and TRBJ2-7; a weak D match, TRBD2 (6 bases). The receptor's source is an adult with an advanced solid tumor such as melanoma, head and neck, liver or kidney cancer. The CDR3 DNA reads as TGTGCCAGCAGCTTAATAGCTGGGACTGCCTTCTACGAGCAGTACTTC. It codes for CASSLIAGTAFYEQYF. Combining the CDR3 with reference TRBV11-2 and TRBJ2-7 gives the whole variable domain EAGVAQSPRYKIIEKRQSVAFWCNPISGHATLYWYQQILGQGPKLLIQFQNNGVVDDSQLPKDRFSAERLKGVDSTLKIQPAKLEDSAVYLCASSLIAGTAFYEQYFGPGTRLTVT.